Here is one TCR beta chain with its context. Its antigen is currently unknown. The record originates from a study of post-analysis software for immune sequencing data. Study results and limitations: The study found significantly lower normalized Chao1 diversity in multiple sclerosis patients than in controls. Elevated frequency relative to controls characterized several TRBV segments in patients, TRBV5-6, TRBV5-1 and TRBV20-1 among them.

The V gene's germline CDR1 is WSHSY and CDR2 SAAADI. This CDR3 has 14 residues. The V gene lost 2 bases and the J gene lost 2 bases, with 8 bases spanning the gap. Unique molecular identifiers were carried by the TCR beta cDNA libraries. Input amounts of about 0.95 to 10 million T cells were used. These gave roughly 500,000 cDNA molecules, so each molecule approximated one T cell. TCRdb called the PCR reads again in MiXCR, with one record for every CDR3 protein. The repertoire holds about 820,000 distinct CDR3 sequences, with about 53% as singletons. The sequenced sample was blood. J is TRBJ2-3 and V is TRBV10-2; D gene uncertain. The source of this sequence is a girl under 18 with multiple sclerosis. The CDR3 DNA reads TGCGCCAGCAGTGAGCCGGGCCACACAGATACGCAGTATTTT. It translates to CASSEPGHTDTQYF.